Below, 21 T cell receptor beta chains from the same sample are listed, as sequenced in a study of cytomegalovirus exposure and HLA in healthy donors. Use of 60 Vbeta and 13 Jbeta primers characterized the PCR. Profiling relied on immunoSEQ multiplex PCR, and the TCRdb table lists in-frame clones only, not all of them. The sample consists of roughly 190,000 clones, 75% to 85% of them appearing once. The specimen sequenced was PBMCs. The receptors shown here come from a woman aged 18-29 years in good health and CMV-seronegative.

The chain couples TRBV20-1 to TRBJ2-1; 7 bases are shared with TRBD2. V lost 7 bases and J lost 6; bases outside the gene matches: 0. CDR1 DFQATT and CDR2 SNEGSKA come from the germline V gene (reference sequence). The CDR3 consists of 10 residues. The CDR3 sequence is CSGGGNEQFF. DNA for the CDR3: TGCAGTGGGGGGGGCAATGAGCAGTTCTTC.

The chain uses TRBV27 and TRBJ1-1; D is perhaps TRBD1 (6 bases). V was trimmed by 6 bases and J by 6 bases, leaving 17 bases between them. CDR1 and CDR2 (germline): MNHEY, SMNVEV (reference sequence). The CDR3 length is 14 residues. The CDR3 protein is CASRRTPGVPEAFF. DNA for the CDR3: TGTGCCAGCAGACGTACCCCAGGGGTTCCTGAAGCTTTCTTT.

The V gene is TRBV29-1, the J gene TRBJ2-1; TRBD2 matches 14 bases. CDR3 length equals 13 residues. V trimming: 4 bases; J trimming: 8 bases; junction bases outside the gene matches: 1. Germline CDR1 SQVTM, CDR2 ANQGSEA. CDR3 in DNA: TGCAGCGTTGGGACTAGCGGGGGGTATGAGCAGTTCTTC. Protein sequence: CSVGTSGGYEQFF.

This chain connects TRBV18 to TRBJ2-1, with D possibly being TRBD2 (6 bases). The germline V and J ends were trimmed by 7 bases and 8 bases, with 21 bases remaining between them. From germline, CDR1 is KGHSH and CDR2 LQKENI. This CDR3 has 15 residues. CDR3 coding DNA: TGTGCCAGCTTACCTTCGCGGGGTCAAGGCCATGAGCAGTTCTTC. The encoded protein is CASLPSRGQGHEQFF.

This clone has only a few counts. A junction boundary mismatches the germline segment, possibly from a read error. The DNA of the CDR3 is TGTTCCAGCGGACAGGGGGACGAGCAGTACTTC. Its translation is CSSGQGDEQYF. The chain combines TRBV7-9 with TRBJ2-7; 10 bases are shared with TRBD1. Germline-derived CDR1 and CDR2 are SEHNR and FQNEAQ (reference sequence). The CDR3 loop spans 11 amino acids.

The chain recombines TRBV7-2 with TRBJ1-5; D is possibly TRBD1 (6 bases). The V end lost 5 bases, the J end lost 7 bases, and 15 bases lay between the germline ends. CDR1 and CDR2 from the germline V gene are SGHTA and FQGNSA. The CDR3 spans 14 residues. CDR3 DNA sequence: TGTGCCAGCAGCATTACAGGGTCTGGGCAGCCCCAGCATTTT. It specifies CASSITGSGQPQHF.

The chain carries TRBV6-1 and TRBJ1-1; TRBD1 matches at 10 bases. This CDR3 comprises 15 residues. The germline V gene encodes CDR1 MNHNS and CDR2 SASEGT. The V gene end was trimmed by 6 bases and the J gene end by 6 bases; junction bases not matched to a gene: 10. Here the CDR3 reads CASRTPGTGVPEAFF. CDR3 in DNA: TGTGCCAGCAGGACCCCCGGGACAGGGGTCCCTGAAGCTTTCTTT.

DNA of the CDR3: TGCGCCAGCAGTGAGTCTTTGGAGGCGACCCAGTACTTC. It is translated as CASSESLEATQYF. The chain links TRBV10-2 to TRBJ2-5, with D possibly TRBD2 on 5 matching bases. Between the trimmed V and J ends, which lost 0 bases and 7 bases, there was a span of 9 bases. The germline V gene has CDR1 WSHSY and CDR2 SAAADI. This CDR3 has 13 residues.

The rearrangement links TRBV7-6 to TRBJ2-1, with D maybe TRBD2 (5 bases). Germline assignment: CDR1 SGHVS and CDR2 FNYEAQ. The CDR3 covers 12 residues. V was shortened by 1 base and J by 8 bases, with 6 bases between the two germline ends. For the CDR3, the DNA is TGTGCCAGCAGCTTAGAGGAGGATGAGCAGTTCTTC. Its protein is CASSLEEDEQFF.

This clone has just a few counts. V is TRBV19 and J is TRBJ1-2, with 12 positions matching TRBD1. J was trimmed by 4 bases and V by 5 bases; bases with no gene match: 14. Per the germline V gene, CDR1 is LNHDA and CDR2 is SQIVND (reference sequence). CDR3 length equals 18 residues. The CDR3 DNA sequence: TGTGCCAGTAGTGTCCTACCGGGACAGGGGGCGCGCGGCTATGGCTACACCTTC. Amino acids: CASSVLPGQGARGYGYTF.

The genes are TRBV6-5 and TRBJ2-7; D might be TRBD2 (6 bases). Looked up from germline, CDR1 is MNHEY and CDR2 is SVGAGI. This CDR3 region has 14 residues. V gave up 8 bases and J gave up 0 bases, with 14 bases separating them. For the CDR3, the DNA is TGTGCCAGCGGCCTGGACGGGAGCTCCTACGAGCAGTACTTC. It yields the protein CASGLDGSSYEQYF.

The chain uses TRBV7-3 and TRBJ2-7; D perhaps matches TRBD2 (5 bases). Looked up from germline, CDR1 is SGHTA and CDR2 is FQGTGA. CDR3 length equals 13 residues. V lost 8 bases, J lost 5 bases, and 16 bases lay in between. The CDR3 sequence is CASQSRTHHEQYF. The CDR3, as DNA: TGTGCCAGCCAGTCCCGGACTCACCACGAGCAGTACTTC.

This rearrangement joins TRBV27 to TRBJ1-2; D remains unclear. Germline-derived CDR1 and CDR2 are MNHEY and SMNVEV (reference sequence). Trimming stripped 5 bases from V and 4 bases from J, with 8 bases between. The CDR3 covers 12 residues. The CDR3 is CASSTRGYGYTF. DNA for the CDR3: TGTGCCAGCAGTACGCGGGGCTATGGCTACACCTTC.

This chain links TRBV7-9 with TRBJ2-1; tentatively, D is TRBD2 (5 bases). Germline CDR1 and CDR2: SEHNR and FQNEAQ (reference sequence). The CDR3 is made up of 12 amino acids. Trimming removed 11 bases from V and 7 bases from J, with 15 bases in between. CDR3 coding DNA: TGTGCCGTACGAGGAGGTTGGAATGAGCAGTTCTTC. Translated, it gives CAVRGGWNEQFF.

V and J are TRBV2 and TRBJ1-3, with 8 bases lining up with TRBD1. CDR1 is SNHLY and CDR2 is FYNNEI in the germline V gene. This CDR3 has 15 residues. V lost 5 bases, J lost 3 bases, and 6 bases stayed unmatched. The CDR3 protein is CASSPDRDGGNTIYF. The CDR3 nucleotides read TGTGCCAGCAGTCCGGACAGGGATGGTGGAAACACCATATATTTT.

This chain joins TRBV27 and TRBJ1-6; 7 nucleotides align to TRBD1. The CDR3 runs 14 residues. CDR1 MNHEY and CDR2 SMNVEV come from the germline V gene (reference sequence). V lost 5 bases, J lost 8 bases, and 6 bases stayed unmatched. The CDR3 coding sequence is TGTGCCAGCAGTCCGGACAGGAATTATTCACCCCTCCACTTT. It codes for CASSPDRNYSPLHF.

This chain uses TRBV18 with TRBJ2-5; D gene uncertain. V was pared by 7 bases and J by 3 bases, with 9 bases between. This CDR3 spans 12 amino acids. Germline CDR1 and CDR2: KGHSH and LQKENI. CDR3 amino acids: CASYGSKETQYF. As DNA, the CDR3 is TGTGCCAGCTATGGCTCCAAAGAGACCCAGTACTTC.

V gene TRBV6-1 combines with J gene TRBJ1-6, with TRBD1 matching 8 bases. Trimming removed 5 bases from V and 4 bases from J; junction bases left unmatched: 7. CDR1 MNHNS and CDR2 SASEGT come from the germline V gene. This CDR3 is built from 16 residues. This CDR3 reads CASSKDRGLYNSPLHF. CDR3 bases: TGTGCCAGCAGTAAAGACAGGGGTTTGTATAATTCACCCCTCCACTTT.

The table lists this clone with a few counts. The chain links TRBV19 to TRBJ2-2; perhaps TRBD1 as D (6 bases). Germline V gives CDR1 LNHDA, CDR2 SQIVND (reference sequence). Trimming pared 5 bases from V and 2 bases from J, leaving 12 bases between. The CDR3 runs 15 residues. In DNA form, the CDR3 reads TGTGCCAGTAGTTTGTCGGGACAAAACACCGGGGAGCTGTTTTTT. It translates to CASSLSGQNTGELFF.

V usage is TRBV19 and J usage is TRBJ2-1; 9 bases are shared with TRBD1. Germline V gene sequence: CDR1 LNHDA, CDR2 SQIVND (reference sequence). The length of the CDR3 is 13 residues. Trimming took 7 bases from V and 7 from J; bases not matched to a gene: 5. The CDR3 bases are TGTGCCAGTACGGACAGGGGTACGAATGAGCAGTTCTTC. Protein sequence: CASTDRGTNEQFF.

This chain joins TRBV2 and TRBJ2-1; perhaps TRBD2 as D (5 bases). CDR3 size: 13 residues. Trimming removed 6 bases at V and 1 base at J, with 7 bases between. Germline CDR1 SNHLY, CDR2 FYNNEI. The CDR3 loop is CASRRDSYNEQFF. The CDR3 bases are TGTGCCAGCAGGAGGGATTCCTACAATGAGCAGTTCTTC.